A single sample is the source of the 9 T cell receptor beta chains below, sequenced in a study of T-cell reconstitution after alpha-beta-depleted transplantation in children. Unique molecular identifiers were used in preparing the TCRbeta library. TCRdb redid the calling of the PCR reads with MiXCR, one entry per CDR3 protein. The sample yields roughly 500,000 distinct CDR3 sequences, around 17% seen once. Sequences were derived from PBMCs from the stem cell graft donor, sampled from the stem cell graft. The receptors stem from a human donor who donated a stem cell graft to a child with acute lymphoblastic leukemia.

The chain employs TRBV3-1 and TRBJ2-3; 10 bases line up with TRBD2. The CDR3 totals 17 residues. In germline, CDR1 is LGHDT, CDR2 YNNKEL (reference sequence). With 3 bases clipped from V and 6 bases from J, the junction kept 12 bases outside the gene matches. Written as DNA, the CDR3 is TGTGCCAGCAGCCAGAAGATGGGGGCTAGCGGGAGTGATACGCAGTATTTT. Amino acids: CASSQKMGASGSDTQYF.

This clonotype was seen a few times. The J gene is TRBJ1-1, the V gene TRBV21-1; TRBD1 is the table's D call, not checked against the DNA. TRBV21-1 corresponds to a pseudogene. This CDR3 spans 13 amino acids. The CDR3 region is CASMEGAPTEAFF. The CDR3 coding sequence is TGTGCCAGCATGGAGGGGGCGCCCACTGAAGCTTTCTTT.

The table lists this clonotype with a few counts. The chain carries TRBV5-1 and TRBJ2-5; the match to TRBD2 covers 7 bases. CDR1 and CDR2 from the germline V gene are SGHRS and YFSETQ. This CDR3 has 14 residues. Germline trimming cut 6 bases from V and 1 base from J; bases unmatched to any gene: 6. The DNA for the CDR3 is TGCGCCAGCACCAGCGGGAACTTCCAAGAGACCCAGTACTTC. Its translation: CASTSGNFQETQYF.

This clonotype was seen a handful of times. The CDR3 loop is CASSLSNTAGQYF. CDR3 nucleotide sequence: TGTGCCAGCAGTTTATCAAATACGGCGGGGCAGTACTTC. The J gene is TRBJ2-7, the V gene TRBV27; the D gene is possibly TRBD2 (5 bases). Looked up from germline, CDR1 is MNHEY and CDR2 is SMNVEV (reference sequence). The CDR3 is made up of 13 amino acids. Trimming took 0 bases from V and 9 from J, leaving 12 bases between them.

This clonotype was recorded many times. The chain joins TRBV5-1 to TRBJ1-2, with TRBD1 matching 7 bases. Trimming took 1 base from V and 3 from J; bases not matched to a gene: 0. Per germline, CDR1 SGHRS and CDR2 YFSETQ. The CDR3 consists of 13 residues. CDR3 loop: CASSLQGDYGYTF. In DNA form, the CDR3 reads TGCGCCAGCAGCTTGCAGGGGGACTATGGCTACACCTTC.

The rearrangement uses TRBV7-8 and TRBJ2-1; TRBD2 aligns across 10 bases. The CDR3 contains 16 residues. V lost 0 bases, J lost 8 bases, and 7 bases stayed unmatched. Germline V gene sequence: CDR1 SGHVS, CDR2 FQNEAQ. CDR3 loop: CASSLAPGLAPHEQFF. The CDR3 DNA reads TGTGCCAGCAGCTTAGCGCCGGGACTAGCGCCCCATGAGCAGTTCTTC.

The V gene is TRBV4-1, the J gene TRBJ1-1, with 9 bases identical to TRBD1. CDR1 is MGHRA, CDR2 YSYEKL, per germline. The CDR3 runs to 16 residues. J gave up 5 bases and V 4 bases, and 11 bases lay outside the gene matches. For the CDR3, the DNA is TGCGCCAGCAGCCCCGCACAGGGGGCGTGGGGGACTGAAGCTTTCTTT. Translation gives CASSPAQGAWGTEAFF.

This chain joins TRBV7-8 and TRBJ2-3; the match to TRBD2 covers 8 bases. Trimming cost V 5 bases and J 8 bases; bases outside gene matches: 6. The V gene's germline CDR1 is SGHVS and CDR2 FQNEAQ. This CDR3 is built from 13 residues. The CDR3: CASSPHSGATQYF. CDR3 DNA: TGTGCCAGCAGCCCCCATAGCGGGGCTACGCAGTATTTT. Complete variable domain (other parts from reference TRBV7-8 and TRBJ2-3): GAGVSQSPRYKVAKRGQDVALRCDPISGHVSLFWYQQALGQGPEFLTYFQNEAQLDKSGLPSDRFFAERPEGSVSTLKIQRTQQEDSAVYLCASSPHSGATQYFGPGTRLTVL.

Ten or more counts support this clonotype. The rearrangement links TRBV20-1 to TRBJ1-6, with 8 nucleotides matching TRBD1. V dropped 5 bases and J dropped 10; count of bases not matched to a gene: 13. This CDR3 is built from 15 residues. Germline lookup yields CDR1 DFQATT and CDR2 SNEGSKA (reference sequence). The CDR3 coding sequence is TGCAGTGCTCCGGGACAGGCAACTCCGAGGTCACCCCTCCACTTT. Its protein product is CSAPGQATPRSPLHF.